Listed here are 9 T cell receptor beta chains from one sample, sequenced in a study of CD8 T cells in Susac syndrome (dated by TCRdb to the late 2010s). The library was produced with the immunoSEQ multiplex PCR assay. RNA was extracted with the RNeasy kit and roughly 0.45 to 1 ug was reverse transcribed using random hexamers. TCRdb reran the public reads through fastp at Q25 and MiXCR, keeping productive beta chains. Identical CDR3 proteins give one entry, which carries the most common genes and DNA. Across this sample there are tens of thousands of distinct CDR3 sequences, with 85% to 95% seen only once. Of the sample, more than 0.8% is held by the ten largest clones. The sample comprised CD8+ T cells from PBMCs. The receptors derive from a human donor with Susac syndrome.

The chain employs TRBV12-5 and TRBJ2-2, with TRBD1 matching 7 bases. The CDR3 length is 19 residues. Germline V gene lookup returns CDR1 LGHNT and CDR2 FRNRAP. After removal of 0 bases from V and 5 bases from J, the junction contained 15 bases not matched to a gene. The CDR3 DNA reads as TGTGCTAGTGGTTTGGTACTGGAGGTGGAAGGGGGCGTTACCGGGGAGCTGTTTTTT. Its protein product is CASGLVLEVEGGVTGELFF.

The CDR3 reads CASSPRAGLADGQYF. CDR3 sequence (DNA): TGTGCCAGCAGCCCCCGGGCGGGACTAGCGGACGGCCAGTACTTC. The rearrangement links TRBV5-4 to TRBJ2-7, with 11 bases that match TRBD2. Germline V lookup: CDR1 SGHNT, CDR2 YYREEE (reference sequence). J gave up 10 bases and V 4 bases, and 13 bases lay outside the gene matches. The CDR3 is made up of 15 amino acids.

The CDR3 sequence: CATRGRISDTQYF. CDR3 bases: TGTGCCACCAGGGGACGGATTTCAGATACGCAGTATTTT. V and J are TRBV24-1 and TRBJ2-3, with D perhaps being TRBD1 or TRBD2 (5 bases each). The V end lost 7 bases, the J end lost 4 bases, and 11 bases lay between the germline ends. This CDR3 contains 13 residues. Germline CDR1 is KGHDR and CDR2 is SFDVKD.

The chain has TRBV12-3 or TRBV12-4 and TRBJ2-1; perhaps TRBD1 as D (6 bases). There are 15 residues in the CDR3. V lost 2 bases, J lost 4 bases, and 12 bases lay in between. The chain's CDR3 is CASSLKQGFYNEQFF. As DNA, the CDR3 is TGTGCCAGCAGTTTAAAACAGGGCTTTTACAATGAGCAGTTCTTC.

The J gene is TRBJ2-2, the V gene TRBV29-1; perhaps TRBD1 as D (6 bases). V was shortened by 2 bases and J by 2 bases, with 12 bases between the two germline ends. Per the germline V gene, CDR1 is SQVTM and CDR2 is ANQGSEA. This CDR3 region has 15 residues. The CDR3 loop reads CSVEPGGYNTGELFF. Written as DNA, the CDR3 is TGCAGCGTTGAACCTGGGGGCTACAACACCGGGGAGCTGTTTTTT.

This sequence joins TRBV6-5 and TRBJ2-5; D remains ambiguous. There are 14 residues in the CDR3. Per the germline V gene, CDR1 is MNHEY and CDR2 is SVGAGI. The V end lost 5 bases, the J end lost 2 bases, and 12 bases lay between the germline ends. CDR3 nucleotide sequence: TGTGCCAGCAGTCTAAATACTGAACAAGAGACCCAGTACTTC. This translates into CASSLNTEQETQYF.

The CDR3 protein is CATSDETGTGYHQPQHF. The CDR3 DNA reads as TGTGCCACCAGTGACGAAACCGGGACAGGGTATCATCAGCCCCAGCATTTT. This chain connects TRBV24-1 to TRBJ1-5, with 9 positions matching TRBD1. J was trimmed by 5 bases and V by 4 bases; bases with no gene match: 11. The germline CDR1 and CDR2 sequences are KGHDR and SFDVKD. This CDR3 contains 17 residues.

The J gene is TRBJ2-4, the V gene TRBV27; 7 positions match TRBD2. V dropped 11 bases and J dropped 8; count of bases not matched to a gene: 21. This CDR3 has 16 amino acids. Germline CDR1 is MNHEY and CDR2 is SMNVEV (reference sequence). CDR3 bases: TGTGCCCTTCTGGGGGGGGATGTGGGCCCTTTAGACATTCAGTACTTC. This gives the protein CALLGGDVGPLDIQYF.

This chain links TRBV2 with TRBJ2-5; a possible D gene is TRBD1 (5 bases). Per the germline V gene, CDR1 is SNHLY and CDR2 is FYNNEI. Between the trimmed V and J ends, which lost 6 bases and 3 bases, there was a span of 20 bases. The CDR3 is 16 amino acids. CDR3 residues: CASSQPGREGEETQYF. As DNA, the CDR3 is TGTGCCAGCAGCCAGCCGGGCCGAGAAGGGGAAGAGACCCAGTACTTC.